This T cell receptor beta chain was profiled in a study of blood T cell repertoires in COVID-19. Study-wide background: The analysed material was cDNA or gDNA that came from T cells, B-cell-depleted T cells, or PBMCs.

This clone was counted only a few times. The protocol was immunoSEQ multiplex PCR, while the TCRdb copy is restricted to in-frame clones and leaves out a portion. The sample carries 250,000 to 300,000 clones, approximately 77% recorded once. The clonotype was recovered from a woman younger than 30 with acute or convalescent COVID-19. The sequenced material came from peripheral blood.

CDR3 DNA sequence: TGCGCCAGCAGCCAAGACCCGCTCCCAGGTCAGCCCCAGCATTTT. This codes for CASSQDPLPGQPQHF. The chain joins TRBV4-1 to TRBJ1-5; D unresolved. From germline, CDR1 is MGHRA and CDR2 YSYEKL. V lost 0 bases and J 6 bases, leaving 12 bases between the germline ends. The CDR3 is 15 amino acids.